The text below deals with one T cell receptor beta chain. This clonotype is characterized as medium-sized (0.01 to 0.1%). Its binding antigen is unknown. No much larger clone is present one base from it, and per-base qualities are unavailable. This sample was included in a study of immune heterogeneity within non-small cell lung tumors (dated by TCRdb to about 2018). For context, the study as a whole: By histology, a few squamous cell carcinomas, about 10 non-squamous carcinomas and 1 tumor not otherwise specified were included. The study combined whole-exome sequencing, RNA-seq and TCR beta repertoire sequencing of multiple spatially distinct regions from each NSCLC tumor to examine intratumoral immune heterogeneity. Binding of neoantigens to the HLA alleles of each patient was predicted with netMHCpan-3.0 for mutant peptides of 8 to 11 amino acids. TCR repertoires were analyzed from 55 to 70 tumor loci of under 19 patients, while transcriptome data covered only 44 loci from some 11 patients. General conclusions and limits of the study: High-frequency TCR beta clonotypes were found to be largely distinct between individual patients. A moderate positive correlation (R roughly 0.3), which was statistically significant, linked local T-cell repertoire clonality to local tumor mutational burden. Within a patient, the same dominant CDR3B clonotypes appeared at multiple loci, but different tumor locations also contained unique high-frequency clones.

Genomic DNA extracted from bulk tumor tissue served as TCR template, with 600 to 700 ng gDNA amplified per sample. During surgery, multiple biopsies were taken from each primary tumor, with sampling sites spaced as far apart as possible within the tumor mass. The study cohort was described as untreated, and patients were newly diagnosed NSCLC cases undergoing curative surgery. The donor group was made up of approximately 16 newly diagnosed non-small cell lung cancer patients undergoing surgery with curative intent. A couple of independent pathologists reviewed the resected tumor masses. Sequencing was performed only on DNA and RNA samples of high quality. CDR1 and CDR2 (GTSNPN, SVGIG) derive from the germline V gene (reference sequence). The CDR3 starts with the cysteine, ends with the phenylalanine, and has 12 residues. Kept here is only the CDR3 DNA, which spans 36 bases and is read in frame from base 1. V is reduced by 0 bases and J by 2 bases, leaving a spacing of 5 bases between them.

The TCR beta CDR3 region was amplified with a multiplex PCR system whose first round of roughly 11 cycles used 32 V-gene forward primers and 13 J-gene reverse primers. The first PCR round used a QIAGEN Multiplex PCR Kit, and the primer sequences were filed in Chinese patent CN105087789A. A second PCR round added Illumina universal primers using the Phusion High-Fidelity PCR Kit. TCR libraries were paired-end sequenced at 151 bp read length on the Illumina HiSeq X Ten platform. In the source study's methods: Cutadapt removed reads without multiplex PCR primers, PEAR merged read pairs, and MiXCR with default settings called CDR3 regions. Shannon entropy measured repertoire diversity, and clonality was calculated as one minus the Shannon entropy divided by the ln of the count of productive unique sequences. Clonotypes present at frequencies of at least 0.5% were defined as dominant or high-frequency T-cell clones. Clones were called with MiXCR by TCRdb after fastp trimmed the public reads at Q25, and only in-frame beta chains were retained. Duplicate CDR3 protein sequences are folded into a single record with the most common DNA and genes. In this record, the V and J calls reflect TCRdb's handling and not the investigators' own analysis. In this sample the table shows several thousand distinct CDR3 sequences, around 20% of which occur a single time. The top ten hold approximately 13% of the sample.

The chain joins TRBV30 to TRBJ2-7; the D gene is unclear. Specimen: lung tumor tissue. This receptor was taken from a female donor with non-small cell lung cancer. The CDR3 has the sequence CAWSVHAYEQYF. The DNA reads TGTGCCTGGAGTGTACACGCCTACGAGCAGTACTTC. Reference TRBV30 and TRBJ2-7 proteins supply the regions before and after the CDR3; the full variable domain is: SQTIHQWPATLVQPVGSPLSLECTVEGTSNPNLYWYRQAAGRGLQLLFYSVGIGQISSEVPQNLSASRPQDRQFILSSKKLLLSDSGFYLCAWSVHAYEQYFGPGTRLTVT.